Below, 5 T cell receptor beta chains from the same sample are listed, as sequenced in a study of T-cell reconstitution after alpha-beta-depleted transplantation in children. Unique molecular identifiers were incorporated into the prepared TCRbeta library. TCRdb re-called the PCR reads with MiXCR, one entry per CDR3 protein. Of roughly 100,000 distinct CDR3 sequences listed, about 6% are singletons. This specimen was PBMCs, mostly from graft donor cells, taken 60 days after TCRalphabeta/CD19-depleted stem cell transplant. These receptors originate from a female patient between 2 and 15 years old who had a stem cell transplant for Fanconi anemia, so the T cells may come from the graft donor.

This clonotype was detected many times. CDR3 DNA: TGCGCCAGCAGCTTGGTAAGGACAGGGGTTTCTGAAGCTTTCTTT. It translates to CASSLVRTGVSEAFF. The rearrangement links TRBV5-1 to TRBJ1-1; 9 bases are a match to TRBD1. The CDR3 extends over 15 amino acids. The germline gives CDR1 SGHRS, CDR2 YFSETQ. V lost 0 bases and J lost 6; bases outside the gene matches: 6.

The chain uses TRBV9 and TRBJ1-1, with TRBD1 matching over 7 bases. The V segment lost 0 bases and the J segment 2 bases; nucleotides outside the gene matches: 7. This CDR3 has 16 amino acids. Germline V gene lookup returns CDR1 SGDLS and CDR2 YYNGEE. This chain's CDR3 is CASSVAGTALNTEAFF. The CDR3 bases are TGTGCCAGCAGCGTAGCCGGGACAGCTCTTAACACTGAAGCTTTCTTT.

This clonotype was seen only a few times. The chain couples TRBV7-9 to TRBJ2-3; no clear D gene. With 0 bases removed from V and 4 bases from J, the gap between germline ends came to 5 bases. Germline CDR1 reads SEHNR; CDR2 reads FQNEAQ (reference sequence). The CDR3 covers 13 residues. CDR3 region: CASSLATADTQYF. In DNA form, the CDR3 reads TGTGCCAGCAGCTTAGCGACGGCAGATACGCAGTATTTT. Full variable domain (missing parts from reference TRBV7-9 and TRBJ2-3): DTGVSQNPRHKITKRGQNVTFRCDPISEHNRLYWYRQTLGQGPEFLTYFQNEAQLEKSRLLSDRFSAERPKGSFSTLEIQRTEQGDSAMYLCASSLATADTQYFGPGTRLTVL.

The table lists this clonotype with many counts. This sequence joins TRBV11-2 and TRBJ1-5; TRBD1 might be the D (5 bases). Trimming removed 5 bases at V and 5 bases at J, with 10 bases between. Germline V CDR1 and CDR2: SGHAT, FQNNGV. The CDR3 sequence is 13 residues long. The CDR3 region has the DNA TGTGCCAGCAGCAGCTCAGGGTATCAGCCCCAGCATTTT. Encoded protein: CASSSSGYQPQHF.

This clonotype was counted ten times or more. This rearrangement joins TRBV12-5 to TRBJ2-3, with 10 bases lining up with TRBD1. Germline V gene data show CDR1 as LGHNT and CDR2 as FRNRAP. The V and J ends lost 4 bases and 0 bases, in that order; junction bases with no gene match: 1. The CDR3 is 15 residues long. This CDR3 reads CASGSGQGSTDTQYF. The CDR3 DNA sequence: TGTGCTAGTGGTTCGGGACAGGGGAGCACAGATACGCAGTATTTT.